The 32 T cell receptor beta chains presented below share a single source sample, sequenced in a study of blood T cell repertoires in COVID-19. Assay: immunoSEQ multiplex PCR; the TCRdb copy retains only in-frame clones and omits some. The sample records about 49,000 clones, approximately 85% being singletons. Specimen: peripheral blood. The receptors here all came from a woman in her sixties with acute or convalescent COVID-19.

The chain uses TRBV9 and TRBJ2-5; D is unresolved. The CDR3 has 13 amino acids. The germline V and J ends were trimmed by 3 bases and 1 base, with 7 bases remaining between them. The germline CDR1 and CDR2 sequences are SGDLS and YYNGEE. The CDR3 coding sequence is TGTGCCAGCAGCGCTAGGCTCCAAGAGACCCAGTACTTC. Translating it yields CASSARLQETQYF.

The gene calls are TRBV11-1 and TRBJ1-2, with a tentative D call TRBD1 (6 bases). Germline V CDR1 and CDR2: SGHAT, FQDESV (reference sequence). This CDR3 is built from 16 residues. Deletions cut 5 bases from V and 4 bases from J, with 20 bases between. CDR3 protein: CASSPVSSGAPYGYTF. DNA of the CDR3: TGTGCCAGCAGCCCGGTTTCTTCAGGGGCCCCCTATGGCTACACCTTC.

The chain joins TRBV6-8 to TRBJ1-5; TRBD1 matches 7 bases. Germline V gives CDR1 MNHGY, CDR2 SAAAGT. J was trimmed by 2 bases and V by 5 bases; bases with no gene match: 6. The CDR3 runs to 15 residues. CDR3 region: CASSQTGRGNQPQHF. The CDR3 DNA follows: TGTGCCAGCAGTCAGACAGGGCGGGGCAATCAGCCCCAGCATTTT.

The J gene is TRBJ2-3, the V gene TRBV5-5; D perhaps matches TRBD2 (5 bases). The CDR3 contains 14 residues. V was pared by 4 bases and J by 0 bases, with 9 bases between. Germline CDR1 SGHKS, CDR2 YYEKEE (reference sequence). The CDR3 DNA reads TGTGCCAGCAGCGATACTAGGAGCACAGATACGCAGTATTTT. It codes for CASSDTRSTDTQYF.

V and J are TRBV6-5 and TRBJ1-2; 12 bases align to TRBD1. V shed 4 bases, J shed 4 bases, and the junction held 4 bases outside the gene matches. CDR3 size: 15 residues. CDR1 MNHEY and CDR2 SVGAGI come from the germline V gene. Here the CDR3 DNA reads TGTGCCAGCAGTTCCGGGACAGGGGGCTTCTATGGCTACACCTTC. Translating gives CASSSGTGGFYGYTF.

V gene TRBV6-5 combines with J gene TRBJ1-3, with no clear D. The germline V gene encodes CDR1 MNHEY and CDR2 SVGAGI. This CDR3 has 13 residues. V gave up 6 bases and J gave up 0 bases, with 6 bases separating them. The CDR3 region has the DNA TGTGCCAGCAGAAGAGACTCTGGAAACACCATATATTTT. It encodes CASRRDSGNTIYF.

This clone was detected only a few times. This chain links TRBV14 with TRBJ1-1; 7 bases are shared with TRBD1. Germline V lookup: CDR1 SGHDN, CDR2 FVKESK. The CDR3 consists of 15 residues. Germline trimming cut 4 bases from V and 12 bases from J; bases unmatched to any gene: 17. The CDR3 region has the DNA TGTGCCAGCAGCCGCGCCGGGACAGAGAGGTTTTCGACTTTCTTT. This translates into CASSRAGTERFSTFF.

The V call is TRBV5-1, the J call TRBJ1-2; 10 positions agree with TRBD1. This CDR3 is 16 amino acids long. The germline CDR1 and CDR2 sequences are SGHRS and YFSETQ. The V segment lost 4 bases and the J segment 3 bases; nucleotides outside the gene matches: 9. CDR3 nucleotides: TGCGCCAGCAGCCCCACCGGGACAGGGGTCGACTATGGCTACACCTTC. This gives the protein CASSPTGTGVDYGYTF.

The chain is built from TRBV24-1 and TRBJ1-4, with D maybe TRBD1 (6 bases). V shed 2 bases and J shed 4 bases, with 10 bases lying between them. Germline assignment: CDR1 KGHDR and CDR2 SFDVKD. This CDR3 spans 15 amino acids. CDR3 residues: CATSDSSQGNEKLFF. CDR3 coding DNA: TGTGCCACCAGTGATTCTTCACAGGGTAATGAAAAACTGTTTTTT.

The V gene is TRBV12-3 or TRBV12-4, the J gene TRBJ1-2; the D gene is possibly TRBD1 (6 bases). V was cut by 6 bases and J by 5 bases, with 13 bases left in between. The CDR3 totals 13 residues. CDR3 sequence (DNA): TGTGCCAGCAGGACAACAGGGAGTTATGGCTACACCTTC. Translating it yields CASRTTGSYGYTF.

This chain joins TRBV5-1 and TRBJ2-3; 10 positions agree with TRBD2. V lost 0 bases, J lost 1 base, and 2 bases stayed unmatched. This CDR3 contains 16 residues. CDR1 is SGHRS and CDR2 is YFSETQ in the germline V gene. The CDR3 spells CASSLGGTSGTDTQYF. Written as DNA, the CDR3 is TGCGCCAGCAGCTTGGGTGGGACTAGCGGCACAGATACGCAGTATTTT.

This chain links TRBV12-3 or TRBV12-4 with TRBJ1-1; D is ambiguous. V lost 0 bases and J lost 4, with 3 bases in between. CDR3 size: 12 residues. CDR3: CASSLASTEAFF. The CDR3 DNA sequence: TGTGCCAGCAGTTTAGCTAGCACTGAAGCTTTCTTT.

This chain joins TRBV9 and TRBJ1-2; a possible D gene is TRBD1 (5 bases). The CDR3 consists of 14 residues. Trimming stripped 4 bases from V and 4 bases from J, with 14 bases between. Germline lookup yields CDR1 SGDLS and CDR2 YYNGEE. The chain's CDR3 is CASSLGHGTYGYTF. For the CDR3, the DNA is TGTGCCAGCAGCCTTGGACACGGAACCTATGGCTACACCTTC.

The rearrangement joins TRBV6-5 to TRBJ2-1; maybe TRBD1 (6 bases). From germline, CDR1 is MNHEY and CDR2 SVGAGI. V was cut by 5 bases and J by 2 bases, with 10 bases left in between. This CDR3 spans 14 amino acids. CDR3 in DNA: TGTGCCAGCAGTACAGGGTCCCCCTACAATGAGCAGTTCTTC. Residues: CASSTGSPYNEQFF.

The chain has TRBV5-1 and TRBJ2-3; 10 bases are shared with TRBD2. The CDR3 extends over 16 amino acids. The V segment lost 4 bases and the J segment 2 bases; nucleotides outside the gene matches: 7. Germline V gives CDR1 SGHRS, CDR2 YFSETQ. The CDR3 region is CASSKGTSEYTDTQYF. The DNA of the CDR3 is TGCGCCAGCAGCAAAGGGACTAGCGAATACACAGATACGCAGTATTTT.

The genes are TRBV2 and TRBJ2-2, with D possibly TRBD2 on 6 matching bases. The CDR3 contains 13 residues. The germline V gene has CDR1 SNHLY and CDR2 FYNNEI. Trimming removed 7 bases at V and 7 bases at J, with 13 bases between. The DNA for the CDR3 is TGTGCCAGCATGCGACTAGAAGGCGGGGAGCTGTTTTTT. Its translation: CASMRLEGGELFF.

Turning to this clone: This sample includes further DNA sequences coding for the same CDR3. V gene TRBV28 combines with J gene TRBJ1-1; 11 bases fit TRBD1. The CDR3 spans 15 residues. In germline, CDR1 is MDHEN, CDR2 SYDVKM. Trimming cost V 4 bases and J 4 bases; bases outside gene matches: 5. Here the CDR3 reads CASSSAGTGGTEAFF. In nucleotides, the CDR3 is TGTGCCAGCAGTTCAGCCGGGACAGGGGGCACTGAAGCTTTCTTT.

The gene calls are TRBV6-5 and TRBJ1-2, with D unresolved. Trimming stripped 4 bases from V and 7 bases from J, with 13 bases between. Looked up from germline, CDR1 is MNHEY and CDR2 is SVGAGI. The CDR3 extends over 13 amino acids. CDR3 in DNA: TGTGCCAGCAGTTTAGCGGGAGTGAGTGGCTACACCTTC. Translation gives CASSLAGVSGYTF.

The chain recombines TRBV5-1 with TRBJ1-1; a weak D match, TRBD1 (5 bases). Trimming cost V 0 bases and J 4 bases, with 13 bases left between them. The CDR3 extends over 15 amino acids. Germline lookup yields CDR1 SGHRS and CDR2 YFSETQ. The CDR3 DNA reads as TGCGCCAGCAGCTTGGATGGACATTTGGGCACTGAAGCTTTCTTT. It specifies CASSLDGHLGTEAFF.

The chain carries TRBV21-1 and TRBJ1-2; TRBD1 is the table's D call, not checked against the DNA. TRBV21-1 corresponds to a pseudogene. This CDR3 is built from 13 residues. In DNA, the CDR3 is TGTGCCAGCAGCAAATATCCAGTCTATGGCTACACCTTC. As protein: CASSKYPVYGYTF.

The V and J genes are TRBV3-1 (or the pseudogene TRBV3-2) and TRBJ1-1; 7 bases are a match to TRBD1. The germline CDR1 and CDR2 sequences are LGHDT and YNNKEL (reference sequence). J was trimmed by 11 bases and V by 2 bases; bases with no gene match: 5. This CDR3 is built from 12 residues. The CDR3 loop reads CASSQIDRAAFF. CDR3 in DNA: TGTGCCAGCAGCCAAATAGACAGGGCGGCTTTCTTT.

V is TRBV12-3 or TRBV12-4 and J is TRBJ1-1; possible D gene TRBD1, 6 bases. Trimming left V 7 bases short and J 8 bases short, with 11 bases between. This CDR3 region has 11 residues. In DNA form, the CDR3 reads TGTGCCAGCAAAAACAGGGTCGAAGCTTTCTTT. The encoded protein is CASKNRVEAFF.

The chain carries TRBV27 and TRBJ1-1, with TRBD1 matching 10 bases. Germline V lookup: CDR1 MNHEY, CDR2 SMNVEV (reference sequence). V shed 5 bases, J shed 5 bases, and the junction held 2 bases outside the gene matches. CDR3 length equals 13 residues. The CDR3 DNA sequence: TGTGCCAGCAGTCGGACAGGGGGGACTGAAGCTTTCTTT. Amino acids: CASSRTGGTEAFF.

The chain joins TRBV6-5 to TRBJ2-7; perhaps TRBD2 as D (6 bases). CDR1 is MNHEY and CDR2 is SVGAGI in the germline V gene. The CDR3 is 15 residues long. V shed 6 bases and J shed 0 bases, with 15 bases lying between them. In nucleotides, the CDR3 is TGTGCCAGCAGATCCCACGGGGGTCTCTCCTACGAGCAGTACTTC. Protein product: CASRSHGGLSYEQYF.

The chain recombines TRBV29-1 with TRBJ2-7; tentative D call: TRBD1 (6 bases). The CDR3 is 12 amino acids. The V end lost 4 bases, the J end lost 2 bases, and 9 bases lay between the germline ends. Germline CDR1 is SQVTM and CDR2 is ANQGSEA. CDR3 amino acids: CSVATGTYEQYF. The CDR3 region has the DNA TGCAGCGTTGCAACAGGGACCTACGAGCAGTACTTC.

V usage is TRBV3-1 (or the pseudogene TRBV3-2) and J usage is TRBJ1-2; perhaps TRBD1 as D (5 bases). This CDR3 region has 13 residues. Germline CDR1 reads LGHDT; CDR2 reads YNNKEL (reference sequence). Trimming stripped 5 bases from V and 4 bases from J, with 11 bases between. The CDR3 coding sequence is TGTGCCAGCAGCGCGACAGACACCTATGGCTACACCTTC. It codes for CASSATDTYGYTF.

The chain couples TRBV13 to TRBJ2-5; D may be TRBD2 (5 bases). The CDR3 is 14 amino acids. V was clipped by 2 bases and J by 1 base, with 8 bases between them. The V gene's germline CDR1 is PRHDT and CDR2 FYEKMQ (reference sequence). This CDR3 is CASSLTGVQETQYF. The CDR3 region has the DNA TGTGCCAGCAGCTTAACCGGGGTCCAAGAGACCCAGTACTTC.

The chain joins TRBV7-3 to TRBJ1-1; the match to TRBD1 covers 10 bases. Germline-derived CDR1 and CDR2 are SGHTA and FQGTGA. With 5 bases clipped from V and 6 bases from J, the junction kept 15 bases outside the gene matches. This CDR3 spans 17 amino acids. Here the CDR3 DNA reads TGTGCCAGCAGCAATGACCCCCCGGGACAGGGGTTCGCTGAAGCTTTCTTT. Its translation is CASSNDPPGQGFAEAFF.

This rearrangement joins TRBV19 to TRBJ1-4; tentatively, D is TRBD1 (6 bases). Trimming cost V 5 bases and J 0 bases, with 10 bases left between them. CDR3 size: 15 residues. Germline CDR1 is LNHDA and CDR2 is SQIVND (reference sequence). As DNA, the CDR3 is TGTGCCAGTAGTTCCAGACAGGCAACTAATGAAAAACTGTTTTTT. This sequence encodes CASSSRQATNEKLFF.

This chain joins TRBV18 and TRBJ2-7, with D possibly matching TRBD1 (5 bases). CDR3 length: 14 amino acids. V was pared by 5 bases and J by 3 bases, with 14 bases between. From germline, CDR1 is KGHSH and CDR2 LQKENI. The CDR3 coding sequence is TGTGCCAGCTCATCCCCTCAGGGCCACTACGAGCAGTACTTC. This translates into CASSSPQGHYEQYF.

V usage is TRBV11-2 and J usage is TRBJ2-2; tentative D call: TRBD1 (7 bases). Germline V gene data show CDR1 as SGHAT and CDR2 as FQNNGV. The CDR3 is 14 residues long. Trimming removed 5 bases from V and 9 bases from J, with 16 bases in between. The CDR3 region has the DNA TGTGCCAGCAGCGTAAGACAGGGAGGCAGGGAGCTGTTTTTT. Amino acids: CASSVRQGGRELFF.

The rearrangement uses TRBV7-9 and TRBJ2-5; 7 bases match TRBD1. Trimming removed 2 bases from V and 2 bases from J; junction bases left unmatched: 5. CDR1 is SEHNR, CDR2 FQNEAQ, per germline (reference sequence). The CDR3 totals 15 residues. The CDR3, as DNA: TGTGCCAGCAGCTTAAAATCGGGACAGCAAGAGACCCAGTACTTC. Amino acid sequence: CASSLKSGQQETQYF.